Following are 18 T cell receptor beta chains from one sample sequenced in a study of Graves' ophthalmopathy and Graves' hyperthyroidism (dated by TCRdb to the late 2010s). For sequencing, an Illumina HiSeq 2000 was employed. TCR beta CDR3 regions were amplified from RNA transcripts for repertoire sequencing. The first round was an RT-PCR using HTBI primers with the Qiagen OneStep RT-PCR kit, and this first round was followed by a second-round multiplex PCR, then size selection and purification. TCRdb trimmed public reads at Q25 via fastp, called clones via MiXCR and kept in-frame beta chains. Rows with a matching CDR3 protein are joined into one entry that keeps the most common DNA and genes. Counted in this sample were around 400,000 distinct CDR3 sequences; about a sixth of them appeared once. Around 1.5% of the sample is in the top ten clones. The source material was peripheral blood. These receptors were collected from a woman aged 18 to 35 with Graves' ophthalmopathy. Donor details come from another sample of the same person, matched by shared clones.

This clonotype was recorded only once. The chain joins TRBV5-1 to TRBJ1-2; D not resolved. Trimming took 1 base from V and 3 from J, leaving 10 bases between them. CDR1 is SGHRS, CDR2 YFSETQ, per germline. This CDR3 comprises 14 residues. The CDR3 region has the DNA TGCGCCAGCAGCTTGTTATCAGGAGACTATGGCTACACCTTC. Amino acid sequence: CASSLLSGDYGYTF. The whole variable domain, filled in from reference TRBV5-1 and TRBJ1-2, reads KAGVTQTPRYLIKTRGQQVTLSCSPISGHRSVSWYQQTPGQGLQFLFEYFSETQRNKGNFPGRFSGRQFSNSRSEMNVSTLELGDSALYLCASSLLSGDYGYTFGSGTRLTVV.

This clonotype was counted at least ten times. V and J are TRBV27 and TRBJ1-3; 9 nucleotides line up with TRBD1. Germline values: CDR1 MNHEY, CDR2 SMNVEV (reference sequence). The V segment lost 8 bases and the J segment 9 bases; nucleotides outside the gene matches: 11. The CDR3 is made up of 14 amino acids. Written as DNA, the CDR3 is TGTGCCAGCTCGCGGGGACAGGGATCGGGCACCATATATTTT. Translated: CASSRGQGSGTIYF.

At least ten counts were recorded for this clonotype. The V gene is TRBV6-1, the J gene TRBJ1-1, with TRBD1 as a possible D gene (6 bases). The germline CDR1 and CDR2 sequences are MNHNS and SASEGT. V gave up 6 bases and J gave up 4 bases, with 21 bases separating them. This CDR3 is built from 16 residues. The CDR3: CASRPNHRARGTEAFF. For the CDR3, the DNA is TGTGCCAGCAGGCCCAACCACAGGGCCAGGGGCACTGAAGCTTTCTTT.

This clonotype has at least ten counts. This chain connects TRBV6-1 to TRBJ2-2, with 7 bases matching TRBD2. The length of the CDR3 is 16 residues. Germline CDR1 MNHNS, CDR2 SASEGT. Trimming took 6 bases from V and 0 from J; bases not matched to a gene: 7. As DNA, the CDR3 is TGTGCCAGCAGACCTATAGCGGGCGCGAACACCGGGGAGCTGTTTTTT. Translating it yields CASRPIAGANTGELFF.

This clonotype was seen only once. The chain carries TRBV6-1 and TRBJ2-7, with 8 bases matching TRBD1. The CDR3 covers 13 residues. Losses at the gene ends were 10 bases for V and 2 bases for J; bases not matched to a gene: 7. The germline CDR1 and CDR2 sequences are MNHNS and SASEGT. The CDR3 sequence is CATRQGLAYEQYF. CDR3 in DNA: TGTGCCACCAGACAGGGGCTCGCCTACGAGCAGTACTTC.

This clonotype was seen many times. The chain uses TRBV3-1 and TRBJ1-6, with D uncertain. CDR3 length: 17 residues. V was shortened by 3 bases and J by 9 bases, with 21 bases between the two germline ends. Germline assignment: CDR1 LGHDT and CDR2 YNNKEL (reference sequence). This chain's CDR3 is CASSHGSPGFSGSPLHF. The CDR3 DNA is TGTGCCAGCAGCCACGGTTCCCCGGGATTCTCTGGTTCACCCCTCCACTTT.

The V gene is TRBV12-5, the J gene TRBJ2-2, with D perhaps matching TRBD1 (6 bases). Germline CDR1 is LGHNT and CDR2 is FRNRAP. V lost 5 bases and J 1 base, leaving 8 bases between the germline ends. This CDR3 is 14 amino acids long. The DNA of the CDR3 is TGTGCTAGTGGTCTGGGACAGAACACCGGGGAGCTGTTTTTT. Translated, it gives CASGLGQNTGELFF. Full variable domain (remainder filled in from reference TRBV12-5 and TRBJ2-2): DARVTQTPRHKVTEMGQEVTMRCQPILGHNTVFWYRQTMMQGLELLAYFRNRAPLDDSGMPKDRFSAEMPDATLATLKIQPSEPRDSAVYFCASGLGQNTGELFFGEGSRLTVL.

This rearrangement joins TRBV6-1 to TRBJ2-2, with 13 bases matching TRBD2. This CDR3 contains 15 residues. Trimming took 7 bases from V and 5 from J; bases not matched to a gene: 4. CDR1 MNHNS and CDR2 SASEGT come from the germline V gene. Written as DNA, the CDR3 is TGTGCCAGCACCTGGACTAGCGGGAGAACCGGGGAGCTGTTTTTT. It yields the protein CASTWTSGRTGELFF.

This clonotype turned up a few times. V is TRBV6-1 and J is TRBJ1-2, with D unclear. Germline V CDR1 and CDR2: MNHNS, SASEGT. CDR3 length: 14 amino acids. The V end lost 2 bases, the J end lost 3 bases, and 10 bases lay between the germline ends. The CDR3 sequence: CASSEFDGYYGYTF. The CDR3 nucleotides read TGTGCCAGCAGTGAATTCGACGGCTACTATGGCTACACCTTC.

The rearrangement joins TRBV4-1 to TRBJ1-5; perhaps TRBD1 as D (6 bases). V was cut by 0 bases and J by 2 bases, with 8 bases left in between. CDR1 and CDR2 (germline): MGHRA, YSYEKL. The CDR3 is 15 amino acids. The CDR3 spells CASSQETGRNQPQHF. The CDR3 DNA is TGCGCCAGCAGCCAAGAGACAGGCCGCAATCAGCCCCAGCATTTT.

This clonotype came up many times. The chain joins TRBV12-3 or TRBV12-4 to TRBJ1-1; TRBD1 agrees at 8 bases. The CDR3 length is 15 residues. V lost 7 bases to trimming and J lost 0 bases; unmatched junction nucleotides: 7. The CDR3 loop reads CASKTGVRLNTEAFF. The CDR3 region has the DNA TGTGCCAGCAAGACAGGGGTCCGTTTGAACACTGAAGCTTTCTTT.

This clonotype was observed many times. This chain uses TRBV28 with TRBJ2-7, with D possibly being TRBD1 (5 bases). The CDR3 spans 13 residues. V lost 2 bases, J lost 6 bases, and 11 bases lay in between. CDR1 and CDR2 from the germline V gene are MDHEN and SYDVKM. CDR3 loop: CASSLEQGGEQYF. The CDR3 coding sequence is TGTGCCAGCAGTTTAGAGCAGGGCGGCGAGCAGTACTTC.

This chain joins TRBV6-1 and TRBJ2-7, with 11 bases lining up with TRBD2. Germline values: CDR1 MNHNS, CDR2 SASEGT. The junction had 9 bases not matched to a gene; V was cut back by 11 bases and J by 9 bases. The CDR3 length is 12 residues. DNA for the CDR3: TGTGCCGTCGGCCTAGCGGGAGGTGGGCAGTACTTC. Protein product: CAVGLAGGGQYF.

This clonotype was seen just once. The rearrangement uses TRBV6-1 and TRBJ1-2; D gene ambiguous. Germline V gene data show CDR1 as MNHNS and CDR2 as SASEGT. CDR3 length equals 15 residues. Trimming removed 3 bases at V and 8 bases at J, with 19 bases between. The CDR3 DNA sequence: TGTGCCAGCAGTGACAGGCCCCCCCCCCGTCAAGGCTACACCTTC. This translates into CASSDRPPPRQGYTF.

This clonotype was observed at least ten times. CDR3 protein: CASSEVWGNSPLHF. The CDR3 DNA reads as TGTGCCAGCAGTGAAGTGTGGGGAAATTCACCCCTCCACTTT. This chain links TRBV6-1 with TRBJ1-6; no definite D call. The CDR3 is made up of 14 amino acids. Germline values: CDR1 MNHNS, CDR2 SASEGT. Trimming cost V 1 base and J 7 bases, with 8 bases left between them.

This clonotype was counted ten times or more. The V call is TRBV7-9, the J call TRBJ2-7, with D possibly TRBD2 on 5 matching bases. The V gene's germline CDR1 is SEHNR and CDR2 FQNEAQ (reference sequence). There are 15 residues in the CDR3. V was trimmed by 5 bases and J by 7 bases, leaving 21 bases between them. CDR3 in amino acids: CASSPPASPALEQYF. The CDR3 coding sequence is TGTGCCAGCAGCCCCCCAGCTAGCCCCGCGCTGGAGCAGTACTTC.

This sequence joins TRBV6-5 and TRBJ2-7; TRBD2 aligns across 11 bases. Germline CDR1 and CDR2: MNHEY and SVGAGI. The CDR3 is 16 amino acids. V trimming: 0 bases; J trimming: 2 bases; junction bases outside the gene matches: 3. The CDR3 sequence is CASSYSIAGGAYEQYF. The CDR3 DNA sequence: TGTGCCAGCAGTTACTCTATAGCGGGAGGGGCCTACGAGCAGTACTTC.

This clonotype was seen at least ten times. The V call is TRBV6-2 or TRBV6-3, the J call TRBJ2-1; D is possibly TRBD2 (6 bases). CDR1 is MNHEY and CDR2 is SVGEGT in the germline V gene. The V gene lost 0 bases and the J gene lost 4 bases, with 10 bases spanning the gap. There are 15 residues in the CDR3. The CDR3 DNA follows: TGTGCCAGCAGTTACTCGGGGCGGGATTACAATGAGCAGTTCTTC. It specifies CASSYSGRDYNEQFF.